The 31 T cell receptor beta chains in this list originate from one sample, sequenced in a study of shared clonotypes between healthy human individuals. The data were produced by immunoSEQ multiplex PCR, yet TCRdb's version contains in-frame clones alone and is incomplete. The data hold about 2.2 million clones, with 90% to 95% observed a single time. Cells designated naive CD8 were CD45RO-negative and were positively selected for CCR7, with terminally differentiated effector memory CD45RA+ cells excluded. Material: naive CD8+ T cells from PBMCs. Receptor source: a young man in good health. Some clones in this sample may be carry-over from other donors' samples.

The genes are TRBV9 and TRBJ2-7, with 9 bases aligning to TRBD2. After removal of 4 bases from V and 2 bases from J, the junction contained 7 bases not matched to a gene. This CDR3 contains 15 residues. Germline V gene sequence: CDR1 SGDLS, CDR2 YYNGEE. In DNA, the CDR3 is TGTGCCAGCAGCATCGCGGCGGGAGGGGCCTACGAGCAGTACTTC. Its translation is CASSIAAGGAYEQYF.

In its sample, this clone was seen once. The CDR3 is CASSWTDMNTEAFF. The CDR3 region has the DNA TGTGCCAGCAGCTGGACAGACATGAACACTGAAGCTTTCTTT. This rearrangement joins TRBV7-9 to TRBJ1-1, with a tentative D call TRBD1 (6 bases). V lost 4 bases and J 0 bases, leaving 9 bases between the germline ends. Germline loops: CDR1 SEHNR, CDR2 FQNEAQ (reference sequence). The length of the CDR3 is 14 residues.

The chain employs TRBV11-2 and TRBJ2-1, with D possibly called TRBD1 or TRBD2 (5 bases each). The CDR3 has 16 amino acids. The germline gives CDR1 SGHAT, CDR2 FQNNGV. The V end was cut by 2 bases, the J end by 0 bases, with 11 bases between. The CDR3, as DNA: TGTGCCAGCAGCTTAAGGGACCCCCGCTCCTACAATGAGCAGTTCTTC. Translated: CASSLRDPRSYNEQFF.

The CDR3 region is CASSPRDILGYGYTF. As DNA, the CDR3 is TGTGCCAGCAGCCCCAGGGATATCTTAGGTTATGGCTACACCTTC. This chain joins TRBV5-8 and TRBJ1-2; perhaps TRBD1 as D (5 bases). CDR3 size: 15 residues. CDR1 and CDR2 (germline): SGHTS, YDEGEE. Deletions cut 4 bases from V and 5 bases from J, with 18 bases between.

The chain joins TRBV11-2 to TRBJ1-1; possibly TRBD1 for D (5 bases). V dropped 5 bases and J dropped 4 bases, with 17 bases sitting between them. The CDR3 runs to 15 residues. The germline V gene encodes CDR1 SGHAT and CDR2 FQNNGV. The CDR3 sequence is CASSPRLAGRTEAFF. As DNA, the CDR3 is TGTGCCAGCAGCCCCCGTTTGGCAGGGCGCACTGAAGCTTTCTTT.

V and J are TRBV6-5 and TRBJ2-5; D not certain. With the DNA end fitting TRBJ2-7 better, the J assignment may be wrong. The CDR3 covers 14 residues. CDR1 is MNHEY, CDR2 SVGAGI, per germline. CDR3: CASSYSQQTYEQYF. The CDR3 nucleotides read TGTGCCAGCAGTTACTCGCAGCAAACCTACGAGCAGTACTTC.

The chain carries TRBV9 and TRBJ2-1, with 7 positions matching TRBD2. The V gene's germline CDR1 is SGDLS and CDR2 YYNGEE. Trimming took 4 bases from V and 9 from J; bases not matched to a gene: 10. This CDR3 comprises 14 residues. The CDR3 nucleotides read TGTGCCAGCAGCAACCGGGACTACTTATCTGAGCAGTTCTTC. This codes for CASSNRDYLSEQFF.

This chain links TRBV28 with TRBJ2-2, with D tentatively TRBD2 (5 bases). V lost 2 bases and J 4 bases, leaving 17 bases between the germline ends. The CDR3 length is 17 residues. Germline values: CDR1 MDHEN, CDR2 SYDVKM. The CDR3 sequence is CASSLVSGGRSTGELFF. The CDR3 DNA reads TGTGCCAGCAGTTTAGTAAGCGGCGGGCGGAGCACCGGGGAGCTGTTTTTT.

V and J are TRBV6-6 and TRBJ2-3, with 10 bases identical to TRBD1. Germline CDR1 MNHNY, CDR2 SVGAGI (reference sequence). The CDR3 is 16 residues long. Trimming removed 6 bases from V and 2 bases from J; junction bases left unmatched: 8. As DNA, the CDR3 is TGTGCCAGCAGGCAGGGACAGGGGTATTTCACAGATACGCAGTATTTT. Translation gives CASRQGQGYFTDTQYF.

The gene calls are TRBV27 and TRBJ2-5, with D uncertain. The CDR3 runs to 19 residues. Germline V gene data show CDR1 as MNHEY and CDR2 as SMNVEV (reference sequence). V was shortened by 6 bases and J by 2 bases, with 28 bases between the two germline ends. This CDR3 reads CASSPTPLTSLLAQETQYF. CDR3 in DNA: TGTGCCAGCAGCCCCACACCTTTAACCTCACTGCTGGCACAAGAGACCCAGTACTTC.

V is TRBV9 and J is TRBJ1-2; the D gene is possibly TRBD1 (5 bases). The germline gives CDR1 SGDLS, CDR2 YYNGEE. The CDR3 is 12 amino acids. V was pared by 7 bases and J by 7 bases, with 14 bases between. The CDR3 reads CASGGTAAGYTF. CDR3 nucleotide sequence: TGTGCCAGCGGCGGGACCGCGGCTGGCTACACCTTC. The full variable domain, completed using reference TRBV9 and TRBJ1-2, is DSGVTQTPKHLITATGQRVTLRCSPRSGDLSVYWYQQSLDQGLQFLIQYYNGEERAKGNILERFSAQQFPDLHSELNLSSLELGDSALYFCASGGTAAGYTFGSGTRLTVV.

J is TRBJ2-7 and V is TRBV7-3; no clear D gene. Trimming took off 1 base at V and 4 bases at J, with 8 bases between the two ends. Germline values: CDR1 SGHTA, CDR2 FQGTGA. This CDR3 is 13 amino acids long. This CDR3 reads CASSLKHPYEQYF. CDR3 nucleotides: TGTGCCAGCAGCTTAAAGCACCCTTACGAGCAGTACTTC.

This chain connects TRBV28 to TRBJ2-7, with TRBD1 as a possible D gene (5 bases). Germline V gene sequence: CDR1 MDHEN, CDR2 SYDVKM. V shed 7 bases and J shed 3 bases, with 7 bases lying between them. The CDR3 contains 11 residues. The CDR3 DNA follows: TGTGCCAGCAAAACAGGCTACGAGCAGTACTTC. This translates into CASKTGYEQYF.

V is TRBV14 and J is TRBJ1-2; tentative D call: TRBD1 (5 bases). V was shortened by 1 base and J by 8 bases, with 17 bases between the two germline ends. There are 15 residues in the CDR3. Germline V CDR1 and CDR2: SGHDN, FVKESK. The CDR3: CASSQAGALVIGYTF. The CDR3 DNA reads as TGTGCCAGCAGCCAAGCCGGGGCCCTAGTTATCGGCTACACCTTC.

The chain is built from TRBV19 and TRBJ2-1; D gene unclear. Germline V gene sequence: CDR1 LNHDA, CDR2 SQIVND (reference sequence). V dropped 3 bases and J dropped 1 base, with 19 bases sitting between them. This CDR3 contains 18 residues. Written as DNA, the CDR3 is TGTGCCAGTAGTATCATCCGCGCAATCCACCCGTCCTACAATGAGCAGTTCTTC. Translation: CASSIIRAIHPSYNEQFF.

The chain joins TRBV29-1 to TRBJ1-4; D is perhaps TRBD1 (5 bases). V was clipped by 7 bases and J by 6 bases, with 18 bases between them. Germline CDR1 reads SQVTM; CDR2 reads ANQGSEA. This CDR3 region has 14 residues. In nucleotides, the CDR3 is TGCAGCGCCGAAGGATTATCAGGGTATGAAAAACTGTTTTTT. Its protein product is CSAEGLSGYEKLFF.

The chain combines TRBV28 with TRBJ2-6; no definite D call. V was shortened by 3 bases and J by 0 bases, with 9 bases between the two germline ends. CDR3 length equals 16 residues. CDR1 MDHEN and CDR2 SYDVKM come from the germline V gene. The DNA of the CDR3 is TGTGCCAGCAGTTTCAATGGCCCCTCTGGGGCCAACGTCCTGACTTTC. The encoded protein is CASSFNGPSGANVLTF.

The chain carries TRBV7-6 and TRBJ2-7; tentatively, D is TRBD2 (5 bases). Looked up from germline, CDR1 is SGHVS and CDR2 is FNYEAQ. The CDR3 sequence is 16 residues long. V lost 1 base and J 2 bases, leaving 15 bases between the germline ends. The chain's CDR3 is CASSLEGREKTYEQYF. CDR3 sequence (DNA): TGTGCCAGCAGCTTAGAGGGTCGGGAAAAAACCTACGAGCAGTACTTC. The variable domain in full, with the rest retrieved from reference TRBV7-6 and TRBJ2-7, is GAGVSQSPRYKVTKRGQDVALRCDPISGHVSLYWYRQALGQGPEFLTYFNYEAQQDKSGLPNDRFSAERPEGSISTLTIQRTEQRDSAMYRCASSLEGREKTYEQYFGPGTRLTVT.

This clone was counted only a few times. The sample contains more than one DNA sequence encoding this CDR3. This chain joins TRBV9 and TRBJ1-3, with D maybe TRBD1 (6 bases). The CDR3 runs to 15 residues. Germline V gene data show CDR1 as SGDLS and CDR2 as YYNGEE. Trimming removed 0 bases at V and 0 bases at J, with 7 bases between. DNA of the CDR3: TGTGCCAGCAGCGTAGCGGGGGCCTCTGGAAACACCATATATTTT. Its protein is CASSVAGASGNTIYF.

Turning to this clone: Other DNA sequences within the sample encode an identical CDR3. The chain employs TRBV27 and TRBJ2-3, with 10 bases matching TRBD1. Germline assignment: CDR1 MNHEY and CDR2 SMNVEV (reference sequence). Germline trimming cut 5 bases from V and 3 bases from J; bases unmatched to any gene: 5. This CDR3 has 15 residues. The CDR3 loop reads CASSPRQGATDTQYF. CDR3 nucleotide sequence: TGTGCCAGCAGTCCCCGACAGGGGGCAACAGATACGCAGTATTTT.

Note on this clone: This same CDR3 is encoded by further DNA sequences in the sample. The chain combines TRBV11-2 with TRBJ2-7, with D tentatively TRBD1 (6 bases). V was pared by 1 base and J by 3 bases, with 10 bases between. This CDR3 contains 14 residues. The germline V gene encodes CDR1 SGHAT and CDR2 FQNNGV. The CDR3 DNA sequence: TGTGCCAGCAGCTTAGTAGGCAGGGGCTACGAGCAGTACTTC. Its protein product is CASSLVGRGYEQYF. The entire variable domain, with the rest obtained from reference TRBV11-2 and TRBJ2-7, is as follows: EAGVAQSPRYKIIEKRQSVAFWCNPISGHATLYWYQQILGQGPKLLIQFQNNGVVDDSQLPKDRFSAERLKGVDSTLKIQPAKLEDSAVYLCASSLVGRGYEQYFGPGTRLTVT.

This rearrangement joins TRBV29-1 to TRBJ2-7, with a possible D match to TRBD1 (6 bases). Germline values: CDR1 SQVTM, CDR2 ANQGSEA. The CDR3 totals 13 residues. Trimming removed 7 bases from V and 5 bases from J, with 18 bases in between. The CDR3 sequence is CSAEWGPLHEQYF. The CDR3 DNA is TGCAGCGCTGAGTGGGGGCCCCTCCACGAGCAGTACTTC.

The rearrangement links TRBV6-5 to TRBJ1-4; tentative D call: TRBD1 (5 bases). V was trimmed by 6 bases and J by 5 bases, leaving 13 bases between them. The germline gives CDR1 MNHEY, CDR2 SVGAGI. The CDR3 totals 14 residues. Here the CDR3 DNA reads TGTGCCAGCAGATACCCGGGGCCCAATGAAAAACTGTTTTTT. This sequence encodes CASRYPGPNEKLFF.

This clone was recorded once. This chain uses TRBV14 with TRBJ2-1, with D possibly matching TRBD2 (6 bases). The CDR3 spans 18 residues. V dropped 3 bases and J dropped 0 bases, with 18 bases sitting between them. Per germline, CDR1 SGHDN and CDR2 FVKESK. The CDR3 sequence is CASSQISGRRSSYNEQFF. DNA of the CDR3: TGTGCCAGCAGCCAGATTAGCGGAAGGCGGAGCTCCTACAATGAGCAGTTCTTC.

The CDR3 region is CASSSGEGASQYF. The CDR3 region has the DNA TGTGCCAGCAGTTCCGGGGAGGGGGCATCGCAGTACTTC. This rearrangement joins TRBV28 to TRBJ2-7; either TRBD1 or TRBD2 may fit D (7 bases each). Germline CDR1 and CDR2: MDHEN and SYDVKM. The CDR3 extends over 13 amino acids. Trimming left V 4 bases short and J 9 bases short, with 16 bases between.

Concerning this clone: Other nucleotide sequences in the sample specify the same CDR3. The rearrangement joins TRBV19 to TRBJ1-1, with D possibly being TRBD1 (5 bases). The length of the CDR3 is 15 residues. The V gene lost 3 bases and the J gene lost 2 bases, with 13 bases spanning the gap. Germline V lookup: CDR1 LNHDA, CDR2 SQIVND (reference sequence). This CDR3 is CASSISSGTNTEAFF. In DNA form, the CDR3 reads TGTGCCAGTAGTATTTCTTCAGGGACCAACACTGAAGCTTTCTTT.

The rearrangement uses TRBV7-9 and TRBJ2-2; 8 bases map to TRBD2. Per the germline V gene, CDR1 is SEHNR and CDR2 is FQNEAQ (reference sequence). V lost 4 bases, J lost 3 bases, and 4 bases stayed unmatched. The CDR3 has 15 residues. CDR3 coding DNA: TGTGCCAGCAGCTCGGGGGGGAGTTACACCGGGGAGCTGTTTTTT. Protein product: CASSSGGSYTGELFF.

V gene TRBV15 combines with J gene TRBJ1-2, with D possibly being TRBD1 (6 bases). V lost 1 base and J lost 6, with 15 bases in between. Germline assignment: CDR1 LNHNV and CDR2 YYDKDF (reference sequence). The CDR3 is made up of 15 amino acids. The CDR3 region has the DNA TGTGCCACCAGCAGAGGGGACAAGATCACGAATGGCTACACCTTC. The encoded protein is CATSRGDKITNGYTF.

The chain joins TRBV7-8 to TRBJ2-5; D is possibly TRBD1 or TRBD2 (5 bases each). This CDR3 comprises 14 residues. V shed 5 bases and J shed 2 bases, with 12 bases lying between them. Germline CDR1 reads SGHVS; CDR2 reads FQNEAQ. DNA for the CDR3: TGTGCCAGCAGCCCAAGGGACGGGCAAGAGACCCAGTACTTC. Its translation is CASSPRDGQETQYF.

The rearrangement uses TRBV7-8 and TRBJ2-3, with D possibly matching TRBD1 (6 bases). In germline, CDR1 is SGHVS, CDR2 FQNEAQ. This CDR3 is built from 16 residues. Trimming cost V 3 bases and J 1 base, with 14 bases left between them. CDR3 DNA: TGTGCCAGCAGCTTTACTCCGGGACACCGCACAGATACGCAGTATTTT. This translates into CASSFTPGHRTDTQYF. The variable domain in full, completed from reference TRBV7-8 and TRBJ2-3, reads GAGVSQSPRYKVAKRGQDVALRCDPISGHVSLFWYQQALGQGPEFLTYFQNEAQLDKSGLPSDRFFAERPEGSVSTLKIQRTQQEDSAVYLCASSFTPGHRTDTQYFGPGTRLTVL.

The chain combines TRBV29-1 with TRBJ2-5; D unresolved. The CDR3 consists of 16 residues. Per germline, CDR1 SQVTM and CDR2 ANQGSEA. V gave up 4 bases and J gave up 1 base, with 19 bases separating them. CDR3 sequence reads: CSVGRTSDGLQETQYF. CDR3 coding DNA: TGCAGCGTTGGCCGGACGAGCGACGGCCTCCAAGAGACCCAGTACTTC.